This section outlines one T cell receptor beta chain sequence together with its context. Looked up from germline, CDR1 is LNHDA and CDR2 is SQIVND (reference sequence). The CDR3 is 14 residues long. Trimming cost V 8 bases and J 0 bases; bases outside gene matches: 3. These donors, healthy bone marrow donors, were studied. The primer mix had 60 Vbeta and 13 Jbeta primers. This table comes from immunoSEQ multiplex PCR, and its TCRdb copy is limited to in-frame clones, with some not included. The sample lists 110,000 to 150,000 clones, roughly 80% occurring once. The data originate from a study of cytomegalovirus exposure and HLA in healthy donors.

This clonotype was obtained from a man aged 40-55 years in good health and CMV-seronegative. The specimen was PBMCs. This chain uses TRBV19 with TRBJ2-3; 9 nucleotides agree with TRBD2. Here the CDR3 reads CASCTSGSTDTQYF. The CDR3 nucleotides read TGTGCCAGTTGCACTAGCGGGAGCACAGATACGCAGTATTTT.